This T cell receptor beta chain emerged from a study of long-term antiretroviral therapy in people with HIV. At survey level, the immunoSEQ assay was run in its v3.0 version. Profiled with immunoSEQ multiplex PCR; TCRdb holds only in-frame clones, not every one. This table has 30,000 to 35,000 clones, approximately 72% appearing once. The study, taken as a whole, reports: Controls showed broader CDR3 length ranges than did the HIV repertoires.

About this clone: The antigen is not known.

For each donor, at least one pre-ART and at least two post-ART PBMC samples were available. Clinicians in the United States treated all participants with HIV. Samples held roughly 1-11 million cryopreserved PBMC, and DNA extraction followed. V lost 4 bases, J lost 2 bases, and 8 bases lay in between. Per the germline V gene, CDR1 is SNHLY and CDR2 is FYNNEI. This CDR3 is 13 amino acids long. The sample here was unsorted PBMCs, taken 3 years after starting antiretroviral therapy. The V and J genes are TRBV2 and TRBJ1-1; D call uncertain. This clonotype was sampled from a man between 50 and 59 years old with HIV. For the CDR3, the DNA is TGTGCCAGCAGTGTGAGTGGCAACACTGAAGCTTTCTTT. Protein sequence: CASSVSGNTEAFF.